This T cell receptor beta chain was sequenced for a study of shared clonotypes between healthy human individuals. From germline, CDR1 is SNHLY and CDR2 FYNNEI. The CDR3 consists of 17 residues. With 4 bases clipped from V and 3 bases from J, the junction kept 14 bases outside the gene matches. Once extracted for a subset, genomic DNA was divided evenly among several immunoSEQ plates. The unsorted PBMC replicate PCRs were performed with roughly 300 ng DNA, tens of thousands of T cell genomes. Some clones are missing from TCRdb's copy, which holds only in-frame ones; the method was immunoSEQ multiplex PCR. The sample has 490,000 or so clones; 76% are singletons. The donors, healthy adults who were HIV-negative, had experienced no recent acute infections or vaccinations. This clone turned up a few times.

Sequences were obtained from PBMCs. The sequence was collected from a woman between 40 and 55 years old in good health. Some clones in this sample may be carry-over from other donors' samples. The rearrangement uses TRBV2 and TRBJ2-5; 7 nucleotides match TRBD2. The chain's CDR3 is CASSAAGEGSQKETQYF. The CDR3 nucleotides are TGTGCCAGCAGTGCCGCGGGAGAGGGCAGCCAGAAAGAGACCCAGTACTTC. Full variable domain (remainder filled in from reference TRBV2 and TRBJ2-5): EPEVTQTPSHQVTQMGQEVILRCVPISNHLYFYWYRQILGQKVEFLVSFYNNEISEKSEIFDDQFSVERPDGSNFTLKIRSTKLEDSAMYFCASSAAGEGSQKETQYFGPGTRLLVL.